The subject of this entry is one TCR beta chain. This sample stems from a study of tumor T cells in aggressive B-cell lymphoma. Sequencing was performed with immunoSEQ multiplex PCR; in TCRdb, only in-frame clones are kept and a portion is missing. The sample shows about 3,500 clones, roughly 94% of them seen only once. Between the trimmed V and J ends, which lost 7 bases and 0 bases, there was a span of 10 bases. The CDR3 is 13 residues long. CDR1 and CDR2 (germline): SQVTM, ANQGSEA. The genes are TRBV29-1 and TRBJ1-5; tentative D call: TRBD1 (5 bases). Sequenced sample: tumor tissue. The sequence was obtained from an adult with diffuse large B cell lymphoma. CDR3 coding DNA: TGCAGCGCCGGGGGGGGTAGCAATCAGCCCCAGCATTTT. Amino acids: CSAGGGSNQPQHF.